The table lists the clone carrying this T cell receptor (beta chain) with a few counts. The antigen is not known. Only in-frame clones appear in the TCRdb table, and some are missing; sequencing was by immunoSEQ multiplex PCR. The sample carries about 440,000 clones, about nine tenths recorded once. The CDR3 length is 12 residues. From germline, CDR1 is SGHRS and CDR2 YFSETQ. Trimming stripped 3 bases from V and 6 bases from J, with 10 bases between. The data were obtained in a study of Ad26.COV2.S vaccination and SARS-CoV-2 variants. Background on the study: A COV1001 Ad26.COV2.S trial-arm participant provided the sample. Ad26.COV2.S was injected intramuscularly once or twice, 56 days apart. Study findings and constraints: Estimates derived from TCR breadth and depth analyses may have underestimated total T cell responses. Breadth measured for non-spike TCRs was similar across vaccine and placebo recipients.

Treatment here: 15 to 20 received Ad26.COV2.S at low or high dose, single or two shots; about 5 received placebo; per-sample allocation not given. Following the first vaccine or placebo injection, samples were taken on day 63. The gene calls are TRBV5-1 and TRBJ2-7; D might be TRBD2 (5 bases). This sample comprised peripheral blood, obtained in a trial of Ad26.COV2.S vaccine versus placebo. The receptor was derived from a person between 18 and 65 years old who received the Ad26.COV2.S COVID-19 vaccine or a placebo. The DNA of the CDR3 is TGCGCCAGCAGCTCACCCGCGGGCGAGCAGTACTTC. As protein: CASSSPAGEQYF.